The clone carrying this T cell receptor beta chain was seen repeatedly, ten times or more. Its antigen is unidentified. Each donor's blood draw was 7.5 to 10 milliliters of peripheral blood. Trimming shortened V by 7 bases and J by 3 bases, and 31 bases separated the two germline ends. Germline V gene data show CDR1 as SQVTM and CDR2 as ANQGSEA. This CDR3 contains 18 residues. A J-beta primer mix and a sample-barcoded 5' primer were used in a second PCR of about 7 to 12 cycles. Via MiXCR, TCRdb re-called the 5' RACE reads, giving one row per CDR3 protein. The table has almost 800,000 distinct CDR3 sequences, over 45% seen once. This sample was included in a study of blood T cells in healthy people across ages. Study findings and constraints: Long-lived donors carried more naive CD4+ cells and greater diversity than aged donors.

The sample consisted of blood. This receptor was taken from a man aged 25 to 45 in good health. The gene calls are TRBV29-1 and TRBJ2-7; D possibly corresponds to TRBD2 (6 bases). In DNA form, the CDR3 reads TGCAGCGCAGTTGGGAGGATTTCGCGGGCCTCCCCCGTCTACGAGCAGTACTTC. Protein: CSAVGRISRASPVYEQYF.